This T cell receptor beta chain was recorded in a study of T cell responses to AZD1222 COVID-19 vaccine. Profiling relied on immunoSEQ multiplex PCR, and the TCRdb table lists in-frame clones only, not all of them. In the table there are 90,000 to 120,000 clones, about 87% of which are singletons. Study-wide results and limits: Spike as a whole was targeted by vaccine-associated CD4 TCRs, dominant at 160-218 and 743-854.

Trimming cost V 6 bases and J 3 bases, with 14 bases left between them. The CDR3 is 14 residues long. Germline V CDR1 and CDR2: SGHTA, FQGNSA. Regarding this clone: The antigen is not known.

The source material was peripheral blood, sampled on day 0 of AZD1222 vaccination. The V and J genes are TRBV7-2 and TRBJ2-5; D not resolved. This clonotype originated in an adult in good health. Written as DNA, the CDR3 is TGTGCCAGCAGTGTTGCCTACGCAGAAGAGACCCAGTACTTC. This codes for CASSVAYAEETQYF.